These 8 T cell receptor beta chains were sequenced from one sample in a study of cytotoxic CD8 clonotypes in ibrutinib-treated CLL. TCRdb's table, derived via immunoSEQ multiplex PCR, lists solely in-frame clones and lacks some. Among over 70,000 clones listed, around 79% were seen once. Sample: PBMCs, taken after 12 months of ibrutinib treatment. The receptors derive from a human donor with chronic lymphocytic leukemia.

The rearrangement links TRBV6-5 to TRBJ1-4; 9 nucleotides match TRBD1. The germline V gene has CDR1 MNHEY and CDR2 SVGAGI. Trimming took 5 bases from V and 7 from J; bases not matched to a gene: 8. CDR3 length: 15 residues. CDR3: CASSRTGVGVEKLFF. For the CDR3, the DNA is TGTGCCAGCAGTCGGACAGGGGTCGGGGTTGAAAAACTGTTTTTT.

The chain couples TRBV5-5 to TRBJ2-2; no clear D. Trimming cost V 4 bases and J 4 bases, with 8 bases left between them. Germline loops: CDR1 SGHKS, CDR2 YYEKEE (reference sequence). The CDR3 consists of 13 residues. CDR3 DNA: TGTGCCAGCAGCGCCCGGGTCACCGGGGAGCTGTTTTTT. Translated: CASSARVTGELFF. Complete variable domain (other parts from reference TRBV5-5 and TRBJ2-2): DAGVTQSPTHLIKTRGQQVTLRCSPISGHKSVSWYQQVLGQGPQFIFQYYEKEERGRGNFPDRFSARQFPNYSSELNVNALLLGDSALYLCASSARVTGELFFGEGSRLTVL.

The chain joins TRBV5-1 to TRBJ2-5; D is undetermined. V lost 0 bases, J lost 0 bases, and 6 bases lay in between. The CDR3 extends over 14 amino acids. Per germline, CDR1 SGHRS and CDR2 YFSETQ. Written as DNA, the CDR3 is TGCGCCAGCAGCTTGGGTCAGAACCAAGAGACCCAGTACTTC. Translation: CASSLGQNQETQYF.

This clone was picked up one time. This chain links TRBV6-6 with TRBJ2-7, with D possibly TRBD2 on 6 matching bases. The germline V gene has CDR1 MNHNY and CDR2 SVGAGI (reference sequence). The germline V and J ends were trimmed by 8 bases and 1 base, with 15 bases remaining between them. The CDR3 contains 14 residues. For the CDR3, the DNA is TGTGCCAGCCTAAACACCGCGGGGTCCTACGAGCAGTACTTC. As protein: CASLNTAGSYEQYF.

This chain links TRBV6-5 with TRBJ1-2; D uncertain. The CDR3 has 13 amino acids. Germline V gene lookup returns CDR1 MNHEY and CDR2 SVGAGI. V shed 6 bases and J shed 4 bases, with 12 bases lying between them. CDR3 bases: TGTGCCAGCAGATCCCCGGGTGGCTATGGCTACACCTTC. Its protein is CASRSPGGYGYTF.

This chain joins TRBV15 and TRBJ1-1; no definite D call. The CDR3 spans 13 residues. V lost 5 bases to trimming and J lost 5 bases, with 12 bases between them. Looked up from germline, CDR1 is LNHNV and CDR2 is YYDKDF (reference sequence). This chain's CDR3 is CATSQWGGTEAFF. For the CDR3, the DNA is TGTGCCACCAGCCAGTGGGGTGGAACTGAAGCTTTCTTT.

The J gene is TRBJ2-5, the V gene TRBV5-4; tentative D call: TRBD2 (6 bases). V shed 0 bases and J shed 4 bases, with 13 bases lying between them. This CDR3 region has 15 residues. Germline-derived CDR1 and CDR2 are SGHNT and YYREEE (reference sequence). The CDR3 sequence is CASSLGPPGGETQYF. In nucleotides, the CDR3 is TGTGCCAGCAGCTTGGGTCCCCCCGGGGGAGAGACCCAGTACTTC.

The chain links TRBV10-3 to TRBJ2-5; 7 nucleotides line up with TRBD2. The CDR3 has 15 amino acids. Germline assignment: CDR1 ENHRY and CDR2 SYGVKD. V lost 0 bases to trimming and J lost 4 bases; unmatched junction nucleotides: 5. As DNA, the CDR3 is TGTGCCATCAGTGAGTCCAGCGGCGGGGGAGAGACCCAGTACTTC. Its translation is CAISESSGGGETQYF.